This T cell receptor (beta chain) comes out of a study of OX40 agonist ivuxolimab in advanced cancers. There are 15 residues in the CDR3. Germline V gene lookup returns CDR1 SGHAT and CDR2 FQDESV (reference sequence). V was clipped by 3 bases and J by 5 bases, with 14 bases between them. Sequencing was performed with immunoSEQ multiplex PCR; in TCRdb, only in-frame clones are kept and a portion is missing. The sample consists of approximately 110,000 clones, around 90% of them appearing once. The receptor comes from an adult with an advanced solid tumor such as melanoma, head and neck, liver or kidney cancer. The chain employs TRBV11-1 and TRBJ2-1; perhaps TRBD2 as D (6 bases). This specimen consisted of CD4+ or CD8+ T cells sorted from blood, obtained in a trial of the OX40 agonist ivuxolimab. In nucleotides, the CDR3 is TGTGCCAGCAGCTTCCGGGACTGGGGAAACAATGAGCAGTTCTTC. It codes for CASSFRDWGNNEQFF.